The T cell receptor (beta chain) described here comes from a study of patients and donors after allogeneic stem cell transplantation. The CDR3 length is 15 residues. CDR1 SGDLS and CDR2 YYNGEE come from the germline V gene. V shed 7 bases, J shed 0 bases, and the junction held 6 bases outside the gene matches. TCRdb fed the RT-PCR reads into MiXCR, producing one record per CDR3 protein. The sample holds roughly 960,000 distinct CDR3 sequences, about a sixth seen once. The TCR comes from a human donor who was either an allogeneic HSCT recipient or a stem cell or donor lymphocyte infusion donor (not recorded which). It is not recorded whose cells these are; they may come from a transplant donor. Material for sequencing was blood, either unsorted or a sorted T cell fraction (not recorded which). The chain joins TRBV9 to TRBJ1-2; TRBD1 aligns across 10 bases. CDR3 in DNA: TGTGCCAGCCGGGACAGGGGAGATTCTAACTATGGCTACACCTTC. Protein sequence: CASRDRGDSNYGYTF.